The source of this T cell receptor (beta chain) is a study of regulatory T cells in long-lasting Graves disease. Notes on the study in general: Clonotypes that were public and shared totalled 2,500 to 3,500 in persistent patients versus 750 to 1,000 in new patients.

Arm-PCR of CDR3 regions and iRepertoire HTBI primers were used to build TCR beta libraries. TCRdb fed the multiplex PCR reads into MiXCR, producing one record per CDR3 protein. In the table there are some 560,000 distinct CDR3 sequences, roughly 16% of which are singletons. About this clonotype: What it binds is not known.

The time point denotes: newly diagnosed GD, antithyroid drugs for less than 3 months. Construction of the TCR library relied on RNA isolated from PBMCs. The data also belong to a second study, concerning T cells in Graves' hyperthyroidism and ophthalmopathy. That source adds: Diagnosing involved the use of clinical symptoms, serum thyroxine and TRAb, thyroid ultrasound and orbital computed tomography.

Sequenced material: peripheral blood mononuclear cells (PBMCs), taken at new diagnosis, from a patient treated with antithyroid drugs. This sequence originates from a woman aged 35-65 years with Graves disease.

The CDR3 protein is CASSQGVISNQPQHF. The CDR3 DNA follows: TGTGCCAGCAGCCAAGGGGTTATCAGCAATCAGCCCCAGCATTTT. V and J are TRBV3-1 and TRBJ1-5; the D is unclear. Germline CDR1 and CDR2: LGHDT and YNNKEL (reference sequence). V was pared by 1 base and J by 1 base, with 8 bases between. This CDR3 spans 15 amino acids.